A selection of T cell receptor beta chains follows, all from one sample in a study of T-cell reconstitution after alpha-beta-depleted transplantation in children. TCRdb reprocessed the PCR reads with MiXCR, giving one entry per CDR3 protein. Among 200,000 to 250,000 distinct CDR3 sequences listed, 20% to 30% were seen once. The sequences come from PBMCs, mostly from graft donor cells, collected 360 days after TCRalphabeta/CD19-depleted stem cell transplant. The receptor source for this set is a female patient aged 2-9 years who had a stem cell transplant for congenital amegakaryocytic thrombocytopenia, so the T cells may come from the graft donor. CDR3s include the opening cysteine and the closing phenylalanine or tryptophan. The order of the fields is clone size, D gene, V gene, J gene, CDR3 DNA, CDR3 protein. D genes are given only for firm matches. Clone size is shown for a subset of rows, as once, few, many or a class of expanded clone.

abundance: few
d_gene: TRBD1
v_gene: TRBV20-1
j_gene: TRBJ2-2
CDR3nt: TGCAGTGCCTACGATCAGGGGGTCACCGGGGAGCTGTTTTTT
CDR3aa: CSAYDQGVTGELFF

abundance: .
d_gene: TRBD1
v_gene: TRBV12-5
j_gene: TRBJ2-1
CDR3nt: TGTGCTAGTGGTTTGGGACTGAACAGGGGTTTCCCCTACAATGAGCAGTTCTTC
CDR3aa: CASGLGLNRGFPYNEQFF

abundance: .
d_gene: TRBD1
v_gene: TRBV29-1
j_gene: TRBJ1-2
CDR3nt: TGCAGCGCCCGGGACAGGGGCGGTGACTATGGCTACACCTTC
CDR3aa: CSARDRGGDYGYTF

abundance: .
d_gene: TRBD1
v_gene: TRBV12-3/TRBV12-4
j_gene: TRBJ2-7
CDR3nt: TGTGCCCGCAGTTTAGCAATGTCTCCCCAGACAGGGGGCAGGAACGAGCAGTACTTC
CDR3aa: CARSLAMSPQTGGRNEQYF

abundance: few
d_gene: TRBD2
v_gene: TRBV4-3
j_gene: TRBJ2-4
CDR3nt: TGCGCCAGCAGCCAAGTCCCACTAGCGGGCAACCTAGCCAAAAACATTCAGTACTTC
CDR3aa: CASSQVPLAGNLAKNIQYF

abundance: few
d_gene: .
v_gene: TRBV24-1
j_gene: TRBJ1-2
CDR3nt: TGTGCCACCAGTGCACCAGACTATGGCTACACCTTC
CDR3aa: CATSAPDYGYTF

abundance: few
d_gene: .
v_gene: TRBV7-2
j_gene: TRBJ2-2
CDR3nt: TGTGCCAGCCGAAATGGGCAGCCCACCGGGGAGCTGTTTTTT
CDR3aa: CASRNGQPTGELFF

abundance: few
d_gene: .
v_gene: TRBV3-1
j_gene: TRBJ1-2
CDR3nt: TGTGCCAGCAGCCAAGATCAAAGGGCCCCAGGGATCTATGGCTACACCTTC
CDR3aa: CASSQDQRAPGIYGYTF

abundance: once
d_gene: TRBD2
v_gene: TRBV3-1
j_gene: TRBJ2-7
CDR3nt: TGTGCCAGCAGCCAAACTCGACTAGCGGGCCTAGCGCAGTACTTC
CDR3aa: CASSQTRLAGLAQYF

abundance: .
d_gene: .
v_gene: TRBV7-8
j_gene: TRBJ2-1
CDR3nt: TGTGCCAGCAGCTTAGGATACGGATACTTGTACAATGAGCAGTTCTTC
CDR3aa: CASSLGYGYLYNEQFF

abundance: .
d_gene: .
v_gene: TRBV4-2
j_gene: TRBJ2-2
CDR3nt: TGTGCCAGCAGCCAAGTTGTAGTGCAGGGCAACGGGGAGCTGTTTTTT
CDR3aa: CASSQVVVQGNGELFF

abundance: few
d_gene: .
v_gene: TRBV4-1
j_gene: TRBJ2-3
CDR3nt: TGCGCCAGCAGCCCCCTCGGACGCACAGATACGCAGTATTTT
CDR3aa: CASSPLGRTDTQYF

abundance: .
d_gene: TRBD1
v_gene: TRBV2
j_gene: TRBJ1-4
CDR3nt: TGTGCCAGCAGTGAAGATGTCGGGACAGGGGAAGAAAAACTGTTTTTT
CDR3aa: CASSEDVGTGEEKLFF

abundance: many
d_gene: .
v_gene: TRBV12-3/TRBV12-4
j_gene: TRBJ2-2
CDR3nt: TGTGCCAGCAGTTCCCTAACCGGGGAGCTGTTTTTT
CDR3aa: CASSSLTGELFF

abundance: few
d_gene: TRBD1
v_gene: TRBV20-1
j_gene: TRBJ1-1
CDR3nt: TGCAGTGCTAGAACACCTGGGAGGGGGCTGGTGCGCACTGAAGCTTTCTTT
CDR3aa: CSARTPGRGLVRTEAFF

abundance: .
d_gene: .
v_gene: TRBV11-2
j_gene: TRBJ2-1
CDR3nt: TGTGCCAGCAGCTCCCCGTTCACTGGCAGGGCCAATGAGCAGTTCTTC
CDR3aa: CASSSPFTGRANEQFF

abundance: many
d_gene: .
v_gene: TRBV12-3/TRBV12-4
j_gene: TRBJ2-5
CDR3nt: TGTGCCAGCAGTTTGATGATGGAGACCCAGTACTTC
CDR3aa: CASSLMMETQYF

abundance: few
d_gene: .
v_gene: TRBV12-3/TRBV12-4
j_gene: TRBJ2-7
CDR3nt: TGTGCCAGCAGTTTATATACTGCGTCTCCTAACGAGCAGTACTTC
CDR3aa: CASSLYTASPNEQYF

abundance: .
d_gene: .
v_gene: TRBV7-9
j_gene: TRBJ1-2
CDR3nt: TGTGCCAGCAGCCTCTTAAATAAGGGGGATGGCTACACCTTC
CDR3aa: CASSLLNKGDGYTF

abundance: few
d_gene: .
v_gene: TRBV28
j_gene: TRBJ2-1
CDR3nt: TGTGCCAGCAGTTTACTCCCGGGGCAGGGACCTACCCACGAGCAGTTCTTC
CDR3aa: CASSLLPGQGPTHEQFF

abundance: few
d_gene: .
v_gene: TRBV12-3/TRBV12-4
j_gene: TRBJ1-1
CDR3nt: TGTGCCAGCAGTTTAGAGGGGTATTACACTGAAGCTTTCTTT
CDR3aa: CASSLEGYYTEAFF

abundance: few
d_gene: .
v_gene: TRBV29-1
j_gene: TRBJ2-7
CDR3nt: TGCAGCGTTGAGGCCGCCGGGGAAGGCTACGAGCAGTACTTC
CDR3aa: CSVEAAGEGYEQYF

abundance: .
d_gene: .
v_gene: TRBV7-7
j_gene: TRBJ2-5
CDR3nt: TGTGCCAGCAGCTACCTTGGGGCCCAAGAGACCCAGTACTTC
CDR3aa: CASSYLGAQETQYF

abundance: many
d_gene: TRBD1
v_gene: TRBV24-1
j_gene: TRBJ2-1
CDR3nt: TGTGCCACCAGTGACCCACAGGGGAGCTCCTACAATGAGCAGTTCTTC
CDR3aa: CATSDPQGSSYNEQFF

abundance: .
d_gene: .
v_gene: TRBV4-1
j_gene: TRBJ2-2
CDR3nt: TGCGCCAGCAGCCCAGAGGGGGGGCTAACCGGGGAGCTGTTTTTT
CDR3aa: CASSPEGGLTGELFF

abundance: .
d_gene: TRBD1
v_gene: TRBV11-2
j_gene: TRBJ2-1
CDR3nt: TGTGCCAGCAGCTCGACAGGGTACAATGAGCAGTTCTTC
CDR3aa: CASSSTGYNEQFF

abundance: .
d_gene: .
v_gene: TRBV18
j_gene: TRBJ2-3
CDR3nt: TGTGCCAGCTCAATTGACTATGACACAGATACGCAGTATTTT
CDR3aa: CASSIDYDTDTQYF

abundance: few
d_gene: TRBD1
v_gene: TRBV4-2
j_gene: TRBJ1-4
CDR3nt: TGTGCCAGCAGCCAAGGTACAGGGGGCCTTGCTAATGAAAAACTGTTTTTT
CDR3aa: CASSQGTGGLANEKLFF

abundance: .
d_gene: .
v_gene: TRBV4-1
j_gene: TRBJ2-5
CDR3nt: TGCGCCAGCAGCCAAGAATCGGGTCTCGAGACCCAGTACTTC
CDR3aa: CASSQESGLETQYF

abundance: many
d_gene: .
v_gene: TRBV12-3/TRBV12-4
j_gene: TRBJ2-7
CDR3nt: TGTGCCAGCAGTTATGGAGGGACAGATTCCTACGAGCAGTACTTC
CDR3aa: CASSYGGTDSYEQYF

abundance: few
d_gene: .
v_gene: TRBV4-3
j_gene: TRBJ1-4
CDR3nt: TGCGCCAGCAGCCTCGGGGTTCTGGGGGGAGCTAATGAAAAACTGTTTTTT
CDR3aa: CASSLGVLGGANEKLFF

abundance: few
d_gene: .
v_gene: TRBV20-1
j_gene: TRBJ2-1
CDR3nt: TGCAGTGCTAGAGATGAAGGGCGGGAGCAGTTCTTC
CDR3aa: CSARDEGREQFF

abundance: .
d_gene: TRBD1
v_gene: TRBV7-2
j_gene: TRBJ2-7
CDR3nt: TGTGCCAGCAGCCACCGGGGACAGAGCTACGAGCAGTACTTC
CDR3aa: CASSHRGQSYEQYF

abundance: few
d_gene: TRBD2
v_gene: TRBV4-2
j_gene: TRBJ2-5
CDR3nt: TGTGCCAGCAGACAAGGGACTATCCAAGAGACCCAGTACTTC
CDR3aa: CASRQGTIQETQYF

abundance: few
d_gene: TRBD2
v_gene: TRBV6-1
j_gene: TRBJ2-3
CDR3nt: TGTGCCAGCAGTCCCGGACGGGGGGGAACACGCACAGATACGCAGTATTTT
CDR3aa: CASSPGRGGTRTDTQYF

abundance: few
d_gene: .
v_gene: TRBV7-9
j_gene: TRBJ2-1
CDR3nt: TGTGCCAGCAGCTTAATGGCTTACGATGAGCAGTTCTTC
CDR3aa: CASSLMAYDEQFF

abundance: .
d_gene: .
v_gene: TRBV13
j_gene: TRBJ1-3
CDR3nt: TGTGCCAGCAGCCTTCGGATCAAGGGAAACACCATATATTTT
CDR3aa: CASSLRIKGNTIYF